Each of the 8 T cell receptor beta chains below was sequenced from the same sample in a study of T cell responses to AZD1222 COVID-19 vaccine. Data came from immunoSEQ multiplex PCR; TCRdb stores just in-frame clones and leaves some out. The data contain 110,000 or so clones, 85% to 90% of them seen just once; the ten biggest clones take up about 3%. The input for sequencing was peripheral blood, taken 28 days after the second AZD1222 dose. Receptor source: an adult who received the AZD1222 COVID-19 vaccine.

The rearrangement uses TRBV7-8 and TRBJ1-2, with a possible D match to TRBD1 (5 bases). Germline V gives CDR1 SGHVS, CDR2 FQNEAQ. This CDR3 has 14 residues. V was clipped by 5 bases and J by 4 bases, with 14 bases between them. The CDR3: CASSPPGGGYGYTF. CDR3 sequence (DNA): TGTGCCAGCAGCCCACCCGGGGGAGGCTATGGCTACACCTTC.

The CDR3: CASSLWNQPQHF. The CDR3 region has the DNA TGTGCCAGCAGCCTGTGGAATCAGCCCCAGCATTTT. The chain recombines TRBV5-6 with TRBJ1-5; D gene ambiguous. V lost 4 bases and J lost 4, with 6 bases in between. Germline CDR1 is SGHDT and CDR2 is YYEEEE. The CDR3 has 12 residues.

The gene calls are TRBV7-9 and TRBJ1-6; unclear D gene. Germline V gene data show CDR1 as SEHNR and CDR2 as FQNEAQ (reference sequence). This CDR3 is 13 amino acids long. The V gene lost 4 bases and the J gene lost 5 bases, with 6 bases spanning the gap. The CDR3 DNA reads TGTGCCAGCAGCTACTCTGATAATTCACCCCTCCACTTT. Its translation is CASSYSDNSPLHF.

The chain employs TRBV18 and TRBJ2-1; D is possibly TRBD1 or TRBD2 (5 bases each). Germline V gene sequence: CDR1 KGHSH, CDR2 LQKENI. This CDR3 is built from 14 residues. V gave up 0 bases and J gave up 6 bases, with 9 bases separating them. CDR3 sequence: CASSPPVGANEQFF. The CDR3 DNA sequence: TGTGCCAGCTCACCACCGGTCGGGGCCAATGAGCAGTTCTTC.

The chain uses TRBV11-2 and TRBJ2-1; D is tentatively TRBD1 or TRBD2 (5 bases each). CDR3 length: 17 amino acids. CDR1 SGHAT and CDR2 FQNNGV come from the germline V gene. V was cut by 4 bases and J by 7 bases, with 23 bases left in between. CDR3 DNA: TGTGCCAGCAGCTCGCAAACCGGGGCGCGCAAACTTAATGAGCAGTTCTTC. As protein: CASSSQTGARKLNEQFF.

The genes are TRBV13 and TRBJ1-2, with 8 bases identical to TRBD1. Germline CDR1 PRHDT, CDR2 FYEKMQ (reference sequence). Losses at the gene ends were 2 bases for V and 2 bases for J; bases not matched to a gene: 7. The CDR3 length is 16 residues. CDR3 DNA sequence: TGTGCCAGCAGCTTAAGGTCCAGGGGGCCAAACTATGGCTACACCTTC. The encoded protein is CASSLRSRGPNYGYTF.

The chain couples TRBV3-1 (or the pseudogene TRBV3-2) to TRBJ2-7; perhaps D is TRBD1 or TRBD2 (5 bases each). From germline, CDR1 is LGHDT and CDR2 YNNKEL (reference sequence). Trimming shortened V by 1 base and J by 2 bases, and 9 bases separated the two germline ends. This CDR3 has 14 amino acids. CDR3 protein: CASSQVGPTYEQYF. The CDR3 nucleotides are TGTGCCAGCAGCCAAGTGGGACCCACCTACGAGCAGTACTTC.

Concerning this clone: The junction differs from germline at one of its ends, possibly a read error. The chain carries TRBV5-5 and TRBJ2-3; D is unclear. Germline lookup yields CDR1 SGHKS and CDR2 YYEKEE (reference sequence). The CDR3 is made up of 13 amino acids. The CDR3 reads CANSFDGPNTQYF. The CDR3 DNA follows: TGTGCCAACAGCTTCGACGGACCCAATACGCAGTATTTT.